This T cell receptor (beta chain) was sequenced during a study of blood T cell repertoires in COVID-19. Germline V gives CDR1 DFQATT, CDR2 SNEGSKA (reference sequence). This CDR3 has 14 amino acids. V was clipped by 3 bases and J by 1 base; unmatched bases: 1. Only in-frame clones appear in the TCRdb table, and some are missing; sequencing was by immunoSEQ multiplex PCR. This table holds 150,000 to 200,000 clones, 60% to 80% found once. This chain links TRBV20-1 with TRBJ2-1, with 9 positions matching TRBD2. What was sequenced was PBMCs or T cells enriched from blood (not recorded which). The TCR originated in a woman aged 50 to 60 who had recovered from COVID-19. The chain's CDR3 is CSASSGSSYNEQFF. The DNA of the CDR3 is TGCAGTGCTAGTAGCGGGAGTTCCTACAATGAGCAGTTCTTC.